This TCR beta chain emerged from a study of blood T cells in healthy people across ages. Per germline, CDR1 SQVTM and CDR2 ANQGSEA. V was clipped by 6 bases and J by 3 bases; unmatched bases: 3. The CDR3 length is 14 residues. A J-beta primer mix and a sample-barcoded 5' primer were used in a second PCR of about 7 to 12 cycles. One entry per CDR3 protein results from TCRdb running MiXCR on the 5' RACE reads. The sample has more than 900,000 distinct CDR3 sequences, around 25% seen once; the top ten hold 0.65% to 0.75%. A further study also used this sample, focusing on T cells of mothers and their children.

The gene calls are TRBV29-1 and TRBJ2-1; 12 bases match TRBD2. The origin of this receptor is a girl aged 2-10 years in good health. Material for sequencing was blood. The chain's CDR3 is CSVPSGGDYNEQFF. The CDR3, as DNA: TGCAGCGTGCCTAGCGGGGGGGACTACAATGAGCAGTTCTTC.